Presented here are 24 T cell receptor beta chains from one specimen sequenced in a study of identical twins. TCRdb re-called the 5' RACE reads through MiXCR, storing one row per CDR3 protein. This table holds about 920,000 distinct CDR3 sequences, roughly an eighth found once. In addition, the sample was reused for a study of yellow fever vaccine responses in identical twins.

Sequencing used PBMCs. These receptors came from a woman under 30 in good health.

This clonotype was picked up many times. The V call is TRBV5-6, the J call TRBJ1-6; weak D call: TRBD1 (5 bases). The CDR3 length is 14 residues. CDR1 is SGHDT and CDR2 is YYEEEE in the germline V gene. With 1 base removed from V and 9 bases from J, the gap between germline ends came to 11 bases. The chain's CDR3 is CASSLFGGGSPLHF. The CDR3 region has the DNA TGTGCCAGCAGCTTGTTTGGGGGAGGTTCACCCCTCCACTTT.

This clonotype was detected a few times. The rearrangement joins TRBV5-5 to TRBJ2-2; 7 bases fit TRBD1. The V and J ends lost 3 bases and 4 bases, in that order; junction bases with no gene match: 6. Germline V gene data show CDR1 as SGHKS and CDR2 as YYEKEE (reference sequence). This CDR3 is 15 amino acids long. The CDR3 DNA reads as TGTGCCAGCAGCTCCGGGACAGCCACCACCGGGGAGCTGTTTTTT. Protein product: CASSSGTATTGELFF.

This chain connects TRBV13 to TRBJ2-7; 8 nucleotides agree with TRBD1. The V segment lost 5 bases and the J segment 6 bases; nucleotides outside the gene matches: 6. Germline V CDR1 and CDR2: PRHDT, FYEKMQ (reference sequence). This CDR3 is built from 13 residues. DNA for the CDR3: TGTGCCAGCAGCCTCGCTGACAGGGGCGAGCAGTACGTC. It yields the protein CASSLADRGEQYV.

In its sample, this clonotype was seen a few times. DNA of the CDR3: TGTGCCAGCAGCTTACAAGCGGGTGTCACAGATACGCAGTATTTT. Protein sequence: CASSLQAGVTDTQYF. The rearrangement joins TRBV7-3 to TRBJ2-3, with D possibly matching TRBD2 (6 bases). Germline V CDR1 and CDR2: SGHTA, FQGTGA. This CDR3 has 15 residues. V lost 2 bases to trimming and J lost 2 bases, with 11 bases between them.

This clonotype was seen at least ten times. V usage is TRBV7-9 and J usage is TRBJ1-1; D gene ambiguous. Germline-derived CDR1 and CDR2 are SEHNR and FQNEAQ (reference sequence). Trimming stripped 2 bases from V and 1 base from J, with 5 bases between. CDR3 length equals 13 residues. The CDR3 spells CASSLHTNTEAFF. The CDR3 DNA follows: TGTGCCAGCAGCTTACATACGAACACTGAAGCTTTCTTT.

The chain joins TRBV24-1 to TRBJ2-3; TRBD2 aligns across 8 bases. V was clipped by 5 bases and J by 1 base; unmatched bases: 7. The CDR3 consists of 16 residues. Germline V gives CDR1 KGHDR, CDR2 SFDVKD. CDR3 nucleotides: TGTGCCACCAGTGCGCGTGACGGGGGGGGCACAGATACGCAGTATTTT. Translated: CATSARDGGGTDTQYF.

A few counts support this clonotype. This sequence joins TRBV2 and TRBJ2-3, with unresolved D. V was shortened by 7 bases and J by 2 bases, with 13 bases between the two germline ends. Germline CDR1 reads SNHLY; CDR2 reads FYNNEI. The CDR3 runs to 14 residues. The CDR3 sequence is CASNPIIPTDTQYF. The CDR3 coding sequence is TGTGCCAGCAACCCCATTATCCCCACAGATACGCAGTATTTT.

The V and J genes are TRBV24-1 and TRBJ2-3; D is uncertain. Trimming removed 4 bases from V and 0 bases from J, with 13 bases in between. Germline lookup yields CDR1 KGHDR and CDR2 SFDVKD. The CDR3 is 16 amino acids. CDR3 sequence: CATSEGTFLSTDTQYF. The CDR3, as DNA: TGTGCCACCAGTGAGGGAACATTTCTTAGCACAGATACGCAGTATTTT.

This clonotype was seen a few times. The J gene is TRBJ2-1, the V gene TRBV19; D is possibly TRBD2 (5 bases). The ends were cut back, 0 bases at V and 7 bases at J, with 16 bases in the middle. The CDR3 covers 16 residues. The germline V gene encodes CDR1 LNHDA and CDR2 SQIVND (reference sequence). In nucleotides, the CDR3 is TGTGCCAGTAGTATAGATGGGTGGAGGTCCCCAAATGAGCAGTTCTTC. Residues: CASSIDGWRSPNEQFF.

CDR3 DNA: TGTGCCAGCAGCCAAGATCTTGGGGGCCCGGGGACTGAAGCTTTCTTT. It specifies CASSQDLGGPGTEAFF. V usage is TRBV3-1 and J usage is TRBJ1-1; D is perhaps TRBD1 (6 bases). In germline, CDR1 is LGHDT, CDR2 YNNKEL (reference sequence). Deletions cut 0 bases from V and 5 bases from J, with 16 bases between. The CDR3 has 16 amino acids.

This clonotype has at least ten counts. The CDR3 here is CASSQGGRGDTDTQYF. CDR3 DNA sequence: TGTGCCAGCAGCCAAGGGGGGAGAGGCGACACAGATACGCAGTATTTT. The rearrangement links TRBV3-1 to TRBJ2-3; the D call may be TRBD1 or TRBD2 (5 bases each). The CDR3 runs to 16 residues. Germline CDR1 LGHDT, CDR2 YNNKEL (reference sequence). Trimming removed 1 base at V and 2 bases at J, with 13 bases between.

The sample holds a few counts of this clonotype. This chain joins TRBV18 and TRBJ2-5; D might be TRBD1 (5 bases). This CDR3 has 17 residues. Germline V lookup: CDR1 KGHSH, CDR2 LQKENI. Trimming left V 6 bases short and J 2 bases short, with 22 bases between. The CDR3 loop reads CASSIQERNAAQETQYF. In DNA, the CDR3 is TGTGCCAGCTCCATACAGGAAAGAAATGCTGCACAAGAGACCCAGTACTTC.

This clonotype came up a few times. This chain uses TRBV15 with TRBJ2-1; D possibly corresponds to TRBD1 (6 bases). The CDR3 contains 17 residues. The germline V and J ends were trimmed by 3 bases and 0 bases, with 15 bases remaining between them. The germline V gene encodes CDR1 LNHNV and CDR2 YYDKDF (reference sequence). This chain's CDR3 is CATSSTGHQSSYNEQFF. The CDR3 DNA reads TGTGCCACCAGCAGCACGGGACATCAGAGCTCCTACAATGAGCAGTTCTTC.

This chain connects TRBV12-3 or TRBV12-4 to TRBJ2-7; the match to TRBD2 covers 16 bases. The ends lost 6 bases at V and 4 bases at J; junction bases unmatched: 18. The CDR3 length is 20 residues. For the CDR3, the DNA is TGTGCCAGCAGCCCGGGTACCGGGACTAGCGGGAGGGCACTAACTTACGAGCAGTACTTC. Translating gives CASSPGTGTSGRALTYEQYF.

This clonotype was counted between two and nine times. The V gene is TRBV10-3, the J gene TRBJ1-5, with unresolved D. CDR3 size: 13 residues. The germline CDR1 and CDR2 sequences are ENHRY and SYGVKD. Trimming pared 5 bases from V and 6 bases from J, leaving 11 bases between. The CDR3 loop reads CAISMDLTQPQHF. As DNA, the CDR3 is TGTGCCATCAGTATGGACCTTACTCAGCCCCAGCATTTT.

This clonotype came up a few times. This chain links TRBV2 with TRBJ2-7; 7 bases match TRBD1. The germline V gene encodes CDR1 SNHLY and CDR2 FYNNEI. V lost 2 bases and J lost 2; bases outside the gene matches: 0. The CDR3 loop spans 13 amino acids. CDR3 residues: CASSEQGAYEQYF. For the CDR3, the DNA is TGTGCCAGCAGTGAACAGGGGGCCTACGAGCAGTACTTC.

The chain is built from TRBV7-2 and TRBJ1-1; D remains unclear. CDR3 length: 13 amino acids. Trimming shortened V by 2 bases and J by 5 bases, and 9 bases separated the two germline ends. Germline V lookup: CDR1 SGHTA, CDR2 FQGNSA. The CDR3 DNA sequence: TGTGCCAGCAGCTTAAATGGGTGGACTGAAGCTTTCTTT. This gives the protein CASSLNGWTEAFF.

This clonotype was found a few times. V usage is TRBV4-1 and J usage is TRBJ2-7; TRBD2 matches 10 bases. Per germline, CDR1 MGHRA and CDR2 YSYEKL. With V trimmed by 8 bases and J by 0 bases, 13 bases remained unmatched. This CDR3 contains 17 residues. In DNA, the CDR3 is TGCGCCAGCCCCTCGGCGAGGACTAGCGGCCTCTCCTACGAGCAGTACTTC. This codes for CASPSARTSGLSYEQYF.

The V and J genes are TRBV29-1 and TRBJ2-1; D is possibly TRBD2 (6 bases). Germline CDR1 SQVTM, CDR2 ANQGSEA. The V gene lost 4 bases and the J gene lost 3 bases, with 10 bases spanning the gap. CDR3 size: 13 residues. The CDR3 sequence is CSVAGRDYNEQFF. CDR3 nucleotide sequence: TGCAGCGTTGCCGGGAGAGACTACAATGAGCAGTTCTTC.

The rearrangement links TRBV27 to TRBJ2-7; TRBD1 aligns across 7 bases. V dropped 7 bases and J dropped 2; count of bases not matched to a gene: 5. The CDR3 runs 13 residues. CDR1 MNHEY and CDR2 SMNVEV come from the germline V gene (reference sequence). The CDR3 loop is CASKLQGTYEQYF. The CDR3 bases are TGTGCCAGCAAACTACAGGGGACCTACGAGCAGTACTTC.

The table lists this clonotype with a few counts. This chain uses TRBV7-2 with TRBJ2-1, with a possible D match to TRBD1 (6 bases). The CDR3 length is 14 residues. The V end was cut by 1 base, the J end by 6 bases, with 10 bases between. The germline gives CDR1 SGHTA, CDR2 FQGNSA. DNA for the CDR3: TGTGCCAGCAGCTTAGAGGCCAGGGGCAATGAGCAGTTCTTC. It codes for CASSLEARGNEQFF.

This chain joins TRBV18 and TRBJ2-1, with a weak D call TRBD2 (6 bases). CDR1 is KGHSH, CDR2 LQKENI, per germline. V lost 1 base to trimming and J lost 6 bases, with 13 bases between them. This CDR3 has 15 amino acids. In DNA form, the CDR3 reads TGTGCCAGCTCACCACGTATCGGGAGCGGCAATGAGCAGTTCTTC. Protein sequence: CASSPRIGSGNEQFF.

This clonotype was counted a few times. For the CDR3, the DNA is TGCGCCAGCAGCCAAGAATTTAGCTCTGGGGCCAACGTCCTGACTTTC. Protein product: CASSQEFSSGANVLTF. The chain has TRBV4-1 and TRBJ2-6; no definite D call. Germline lookup yields CDR1 MGHRA and CDR2 YSYEKL. The ends were cut back, 0 bases at V and 0 bases at J, with 6 bases in the middle. The CDR3 sequence is 16 residues long.

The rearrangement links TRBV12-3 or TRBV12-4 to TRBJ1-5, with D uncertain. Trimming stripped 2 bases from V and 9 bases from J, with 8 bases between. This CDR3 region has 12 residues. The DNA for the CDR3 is TGTGCCAGCAGTTTATCAGGAGGGCCCCAGCATTTT. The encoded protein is CASSLSGGPQHF.